This T cell receptor (beta chain) emerged from a study of identical twins. The study's findings and limits: Potential partial confounding of zero-insertion analyses by invariant MAIT and iNKT cells was noted. Conclusions rested on cross-sectional statistics rather than following the same donors.

Healthy Caucasians, and only they, were the donors. CDR1 and CDR2 from the germline V gene are LGHNA and YNFKEQ. This CDR3 spans 11 amino acids. The V end lost 1 base, the J end lost 10 bases, and 7 bases lay between the germline ends. From the 5' RACE reads, TCRdb called clonotypes with MiXCR, one entry per CDR3 protein. The sample has some 270,000 distinct CDR3 sequences; about 8.3% are singletons. Regarding this clonotype: Its specificity is not known.

These records were also assigned to another study, of yellow fever vaccine responses in identical twins.

The clonotype originates from a woman aged 18-29 years in good health. This chain connects TRBV4-2 to TRBJ1-2; D is unclear. Sequences were obtained from CD8+ T cells sorted from blood. CDR3 sequence reads: CASSQGSTYTF. CDR3 DNA: TGTGCCAGCAGCCAAGGGTCTACCTACACCTTC.